Following are 22 T cell receptor beta chains from one sample sequenced in a study of blood T cells in healthy people across ages. For the second PCR, which ran for about 7 to 11 cycles, a sample-barcoded 5' primer and a J-beta primer mix were used. MiXCR, applied by TCRdb to the 5' RACE reads, yields one record per CDR3 protein. Of some 760,000 distinct CDR3 sequences in the sample, 20% to 25% are singletons; the top ten hold 9.4%. In addition, the sample was reused for a study of T cells of mothers and their children.

Material for sequencing was blood. The receptor set was obtained from a boy between 10 and 17 years old in good health.

The V call is TRBV7-2, the J call TRBJ2-5; the D gene is possibly TRBD1 (5 bases). Matching the DNA end better, TRBJ2-1 makes the J call doubtful. CDR1 is SGHTA, CDR2 FQGNSA, per germline. This CDR3 spans 14 amino acids. The CDR3 reads CASSPDTNHNEQFF. DNA for the CDR3: TGTGCCAGCAGCCCGGACACGAACCACAATGAGCAGTTCTTC.

The V gene is TRBV7-2, the J gene TRBJ2-5; tentatively, D is TRBD2 (7 bases). Germline V gene data show CDR1 as SGHTA and CDR2 as FQGNSA. The CDR3 runs to 15 residues. Trimming shortened V by 0 bases and J by 2 bases, and 10 bases separated the two germline ends. This chain's CDR3 is CASSLARGRQETQYF. CDR3 DNA sequence: TGTGCCAGCAGCTTAGCGCGGGGGCGACAAGAGACCCAGTACTTC.

The rearrangement links TRBV2 to TRBJ2-1, with unresolved D. The V and J ends lost 1 base and 5 bases respectively, with 6 bases between them. This CDR3 region has 13 residues. Germline V CDR1 and CDR2: SNHLY, FYNNEI. The CDR3 DNA sequence: TGTGCCAGCAGTGAAGAAATCAACAATGAGCAGTTCTTC. Translation gives CASSEEINNEQFF.

The chain carries TRBV5-1 and TRBJ2-5; D is unresolved. With the DNA end fitting TRBJ2-1 better, the J assignment may be wrong. The CDR3 is made up of 14 amino acids. Germline V gives CDR1 SGHRS, CDR2 YFSETQ. DNA for the CDR3: TGCGCCAGCAGTCAACTTACGGGCCTCAATGAGCAGTTCTTC. Translation: CASSQLTGLNEQFF.

This sequence joins TRBV29-1 and TRBJ2-5; TRBD2 aligns across 8 bases. The V and J ends lost 0 bases and 5 bases, in that order; junction bases with no gene match: 2. The germline CDR1 and CDR2 sequences are SQVTM and ANQGSEA. The CDR3 contains 13 residues. The CDR3 loop is CSVEEVAGETQYF. The CDR3 bases are TGCAGCGTTGAAGAGGTAGCGGGGGAGACCCAGTACTTC.

This clonotype was observed a handful of times. The chain uses TRBV7-3 and TRBJ2-5; TRBD2 might be the D (5 bases). The J call is uncertain, as TRBJ2-1 better fits the DNA end. This CDR3 region has 14 residues. Germline CDR1 SGHTA, CDR2 FQGTGA. The CDR3 DNA reads TGTGCCAGCAGCTTCGGCCGGACTTCAAATGAGCAGTTCTTC. Translation gives CASSFGRTSNEQFF.

This clonotype turned up a few times. The chain has TRBV4-3 and TRBJ2-7; 9 bases align to TRBD1. This CDR3 comprises 14 residues. Germline lookup yields CDR1 LGHNA and CDR2 YSLEER. The ends lost 3 bases at V and 4 bases at J; junction bases unmatched: 4. CDR3 bases: TGCGCCAGCAGCCATGGGACAGGGCGGTACGAGCAGTACTTC. Its translation is CASSHGTGRYEQYF.

This clonotype was detected only a few times. The chain couples TRBV5-8 to TRBJ2-5, with 7 positions matching TRBD2. The J call may be wrong; the DNA end is better matched by TRBJ2-1. Germline CDR1 is SGHTS and CDR2 is YDEGEE. The CDR3 covers 13 residues. CDR3 in amino acids: CASSPRLAREQFF. The CDR3, as DNA: TGTGCCAGCAGCCCCCGACTAGCCCGTGAGCAGTTCTTC.

This clonotype showed up just a few times. V usage is TRBV20-1 and J usage is TRBJ2-7; perhaps TRBD1 as D (6 bases). Trimming shortened V by 5 bases and J by 2 bases, and 10 bases separated the two germline ends. Germline-derived CDR1 and CDR2 are DFQATT and SNEGSKA (reference sequence). CDR3 size: 12 residues. CDR3 in amino acids: CSAARGTYEQYF. The CDR3, as DNA: TGCAGTGCTGCCAGGGGTACCTACGAGCAGTACTTC.

The rearrangement links TRBV7-2 to TRBJ2-1; D gene unclear. Germline values: CDR1 SGHTA, CDR2 FQGNSA. This CDR3 is built from 15 residues. Trimming removed 5 bases at V and 4 bases at J, with 15 bases between. The CDR3 sequence: CASSPFESSYNEQFF. The CDR3 DNA reads as TGTGCCAGCAGCCCCTTCGAGTCGTCTTACAATGAGCAGTTCTTC.

V and J are TRBV11-3 and TRBJ1-1; D is ambiguous. Germline CDR1 and CDR2: SGHNT and YENEEA. The CDR3 runs 11 residues. Trimming removed 5 bases at V and 7 bases at J, with 8 bases between. CDR3 bases: TGTGCCAGCAGCCTTAAAGATGAAGCTTTCTTT. This gives the protein CASSLKDEAFF.

The DNA for the CDR3 is TGTGCCAGCAGGGGACAGGACCCCCTAGAGCAGTACTTC. Translation: CASRGQDPLEQYF. The rearrangement joins TRBV27 to TRBJ2-5; 8 bases align to TRBD1. The CDR3 consists of 13 residues. The V gene's germline CDR1 is MNHEY and CDR2 SMNVEV (reference sequence). V lost 6 bases to trimming and J lost 11 bases; unmatched junction nucleotides: 11.

The chain has TRBV7-2 and TRBJ2-7; D may match TRBD1 or TRBD2 (5 bases each). The CDR3 runs 15 residues. Germline V gene lookup returns CDR1 SGHTA and CDR2 FQGNSA. Trimming left V 4 bases short and J 1 base short, with 14 bases between. The CDR3 loop reads CASSSREGLSYEQYF. In DNA, the CDR3 is TGTGCCAGCAGCTCCCGCGAGGGGCTATCCTACGAGCAGTACTTC.

The CDR3 nucleotides are TGCAGCGTTGCGGCAGGGAACTATGGCTACACCTTC. This sequence encodes CSVAAGNYGYTF. This chain joins TRBV29-1 and TRBJ1-2, with a possible D match to TRBD1 (5 bases). The CDR3 loop spans 12 amino acids. Germline V gene data show CDR1 as SQVTM and CDR2 as ANQGSEA. V was pared by 4 bases and J by 2 bases, with 8 bases between.

The V gene is TRBV20-1, the J gene TRBJ2-1, with D perhaps matching TRBD1 or TRBD2 (5 bases each). There are 16 residues in the CDR3. The germline V gene has CDR1 DFQATT and CDR2 SNEGSKA (reference sequence). Trimming pared 0 bases from V and 1 base from J, leaving 13 bases between. The CDR3 DNA follows: TGCAGTGCTAGAGATTATATGGGGGAGTCCTACAATGAGCAGTTCTTC. Residues: CSARDYMGESYNEQFF.

In the case of this clonotype: The junction does not match germline at one end; this may be a read error. The CDR3 DNA reads as TGTGCCAGCAGCCCGAGACCCCAGGTCTACAATGCGCAGTTCTTC. Encoded protein: CASSPRPQVYNAQFF. The chain couples TRBV7-2 to TRBJ2-1; D is uncertain. The CDR3 contains 15 residues. Germline V gives CDR1 SGHTA, CDR2 FQGNSA.

The chain carries TRBV12-3 or TRBV12-4 and TRBJ2-1, with 11 bases identical to TRBD1. V was pared by 6 bases and J by 8 bases, with 9 bases of the junction left unmatched. This CDR3 is built from 15 residues. The CDR3 DNA sequence: TGTGCCAGCAGCCCGGACAGGGGGCTGATGGATGAGCAGTTCTTC. Amino acid sequence: CASSPDRGLMDEQFF.

This clonotype was seen only once. This chain connects TRBV12-3 or TRBV12-4 to TRBJ2-3; 11 nucleotides line up with TRBD2. J was trimmed by 0 bases and V by 8 bases; bases with no gene match: 4. The CDR3 is 15 residues long. This chain's CDR3 is CASSTSGESTDTQYF. Here the CDR3 DNA reads TGTGCCAGCTCGACTAGCGGGGAAAGCACAGATACGCAGTATTTT.

This clonotype was observed a single time. The gene calls are TRBV11-2 and TRBJ2-3, with 11 bases aligning to TRBD2. Trimming at V came to 4 bases and at J to 1 base, leaving 7 bases not matched to a gene. Germline-derived CDR1 and CDR2 are SGHAT and FQNNGV. CDR3 length equals 17 residues. CDR3 in DNA: TGTGCCAGCAGCTCGCTACCGGGACTAGCGGGCACAGATACGCAGTATTTT. Translation: CASSSLPGLAGTDTQYF. Looking up the rest from reference TRBV11-2 and TRBJ2-3 gives the full variable domain: EAGVAQSPRYKIIEKRQSVAFWCNPISGHATLYWYQQILGQGPKLLIQFQNNGVVDDSQLPKDRFSAERLKGVDSTLKIQPAKLEDSAVYLCASSSLPGLAGTDTQYFGPGTRLTVL.

This clonotype was found a few times. The chain combines TRBV10-3 with TRBJ2-5; 13 bases fit TRBD2. This CDR3 has 15 amino acids. CDR1 is ENHRY and CDR2 is SYGVKD in the germline V gene. V trimming: 3 bases; J trimming: 4 bases; junction bases outside the gene matches: 2. CDR3 residues: CAISELAGGPETQYF. CDR3 nucleotide sequence: TGTGCCATCAGTGAACTAGCGGGAGGGCCAGAGACCCAGTACTTC.

The chain links TRBV28 to TRBJ2-2, with TRBD1 as a possible D gene (5 bases). CDR3 length: 15 residues. Trimming took 5 bases from V and 0 from J, leaving 10 bases between them. The V gene's germline CDR1 is MDHEN and CDR2 SYDVKM. CDR3 loop: CASSEDSPNTGELFF. CDR3 DNA sequence: TGTGCCAGCAGTGAAGACAGCCCGAACACCGGGGAGCTGTTTTTT.

This chain connects TRBV5-1 to TRBJ2-3; D remains ambiguous. The V end lost 5 bases, the J end lost 2 bases, and 12 bases lay between the germline ends. Germline V gene data show CDR1 as SGHRS and CDR2 as YFSETQ. This CDR3 contains 14 residues. CDR3 region: CASSLDQSTDTQYF. CDR3 coding DNA: TGCGCCAGCAGTCTCGACCAATCCACAGATACGCAGTATTTT.